The 20 T cell receptor beta chains presented below share a single source sample, sequenced in a study of OX40 agonist ivuxolimab in advanced cancers. Measured with immunoSEQ multiplex PCR; TCRdb has only the in-frame clones, and not every one. The sample gives 37,000 or so clones, roughly 87% of which show up once; 15% to 20% is in the top ten. The starting material was CD4+ or CD8+ T cells sorted from blood, obtained in a trial of the OX40 agonist ivuxolimab. The receptors were gathered from an adult with an advanced solid tumor such as melanoma, head and neck, liver or kidney cancer.

This clone was seen a single time. The V call is TRBV19, the J call TRBJ1-2, with D uncertain. Germline V gene lookup returns CDR1 LNHDA and CDR2 SQIVND (reference sequence). The CDR3 runs 12 residues. V gave up 4 bases and J gave up 5 bases, with 8 bases separating them. The CDR3 region is CASSTDFYGYTF. The DNA of the CDR3 is TGTGCCAGTAGTACGGACTTTTATGGCTACACCTTC.

V gene TRBV2 combines with J gene TRBJ2-1; 10 nucleotides match TRBD2. This CDR3 spans 15 amino acids. In germline, CDR1 is SNHLY, CDR2 FYNNEI. V shed 6 bases, J shed 1 base, and the junction held 3 bases outside the gene matches. CDR3 region: CASRPTSGSYNEQFF. The CDR3 bases are TGTGCCAGCAGGCCGACTAGCGGGTCCTACAATGAGCAGTTCTTC.

CDR3 in amino acids: CASSLAIGLIDYGYTF. The CDR3 region has the DNA TGTGCCAGCAGCTTAGCGATAGGGCTCATCGACTATGGCTACACCTTC. This chain links TRBV7-9 with TRBJ1-2; D remains unclear. The germline V gene encodes CDR1 SEHNR and CDR2 FQNEAQ (reference sequence). CDR3 size: 16 residues. V was trimmed by 0 bases and J by 3 bases, leaving 14 bases between them.

The CDR3 DNA reads as TGTGCCAGCAGCCAGCCAAGGGGAGGGGCCCTCGGAAATGAGCAGTTCTTC. Translation: CASSQPRGGALGNEQFF. The chain employs TRBV13 and TRBJ2-1; 7 bases fit TRBD2. The junction had 17 bases not matched to a gene; V was cut back by 5 bases and J by 7 bases. The CDR3 contains 17 residues. The V gene's germline CDR1 is PRHDT and CDR2 FYEKMQ (reference sequence).

The chain is built from TRBV29-1 and TRBJ1-2, with D possibly TRBD1 on 6 matching bases. V dropped 4 bases and J dropped 0 bases, with 12 bases sitting between them. The CDR3 runs 14 residues. Germline CDR1 is SQVTM and CDR2 is ANQGSEA. The CDR3 sequence: CSVVGGATNYGYTF. As DNA, the CDR3 is TGCAGCGTTGTAGGGGGTGCAACTAACTATGGCTACACCTTC.

This clone was seen a single time. This chain connects TRBV6-4 to TRBJ2-2, with D possibly matching TRBD2 (6 bases). The V gene lost 2 bases and the J gene lost 5 bases, with 15 bases spanning the gap. The CDR3 contains 16 residues. Germline V gives CDR1 MRHNA, CDR2 SNTAGT. CDR3 region: CASSDGRGRGTGELFF. CDR3 nucleotide sequence: TGTGCCAGCAGTGACGGGCGGGGCCGAGGGACCGGGGAGCTGTTTTTT.

V and J are TRBV18 and TRBJ2-1; D may be TRBD2 (6 bases). This CDR3 has 16 residues. Trimming took off 3 bases at V and 4 bases at J, with 16 bases between the two ends. Germline assignment: CDR1 KGHSH and CDR2 LQKENI. The CDR3: CASSPPGGLGYNEQFF. The CDR3 nucleotides read TGTGCCAGCTCACCCCCTGGGGGACTGGGGTACAATGAGCAGTTCTTC.

This sequence joins TRBV4-1 and TRBJ2-7; 10 bases fit TRBD1. Trimming cost V 4 bases and J 5 bases; bases outside gene matches: 5. The CDR3 is 14 residues long. Looked up from germline, CDR1 is MGHRA and CDR2 is YSYEKL. CDR3: CASSLGTGDDEQYF. In nucleotides, the CDR3 is TGCGCCAGCAGCCTAGGGACAGGGGACGACGAGCAGTACTTC.

The CDR3 bases are TGCAGCGTTGAAGAGACCCGCTATGGCTACACCTTC. As protein: CSVEETRYGYTF. This chain links TRBV29-1 with TRBJ1-2; D unresolved. Trimming removed 0 bases at V and 4 bases at J, with 6 bases between. The germline V gene has CDR1 SQVTM and CDR2 ANQGSEA. This CDR3 is 12 amino acids long.

This rearrangement joins TRBV29-1 to TRBJ1-2; D may be TRBD1 (6 bases). The CDR3 totals 15 residues. Germline lookup yields CDR1 SQVTM and CDR2 ANQGSEA. V gave up 1 base and J gave up 8 bases, with 20 bases separating them. The CDR3 protein is CSVEVLRGAGGGYTF. CDR3 nucleotides: TGCAGCGTTGAAGTGCTGAGGGGGGCCGGGGGGGGCTACACCTTC.

V usage is TRBV4-2 and J usage is TRBJ2-7, with 9 bases lining up with TRBD2. This CDR3 spans 17 amino acids. Germline assignment: CDR1 LGHNA and CDR2 YNFKEQ. V shed 2 bases and J 3 bases; nucleotides not matched to a gene: 11. CDR3: CASSQMSASGANYEQYF. CDR3 sequence (DNA): TGTGCCAGCAGCCAAATGTCCGCTAGCGGGGCTAACTACGAGCAGTACTTC.

The rearrangement links TRBV30 to TRBJ1-2, with TRBD1 as a possible D gene (6 bases). Germline CDR1 reads GTSNPN; CDR2 reads SVGIG (reference sequence). The CDR3 has 16 amino acids. V shed 0 bases and J shed 6 bases, with 20 bases lying between them. For the CDR3, the DNA is TGTGCCTGGAGTGTAACCACCGCTTACAGGGACGATGGCTACACCTTC. Amino acids: CAWSVTTAYRDDGYTF.

This chain joins TRBV4-3 and TRBJ2-1, with unresolved D. This CDR3 has 14 residues. The V gene's germline CDR1 is LGHNA and CDR2 YSLEER. Trimming took off 1 base at V and 0 bases at J, with 4 bases between the two ends. CDR3 nucleotide sequence: TGCGCCAGCAGCCAAGGCGGCTCCTACAATGAGCAGTTCTTC. Translation: CASSQGGSYNEQFF.

The rearrangement uses TRBV6-5 and TRBJ2-1; 10 nucleotides match TRBD2. Germline CDR1 is MNHEY and CDR2 is SVGAGI. The CDR3 has 15 residues. With V trimmed by 3 bases and J by 2 bases, 1 base remained unmatched. As DNA, the CDR3 is TGTGCCAGCAGTTATACTAGCGGGACCTACAATGAGCAGTTCTTC. Protein sequence: CASSYTSGTYNEQFF.

The V call is TRBV7-9, the J call TRBJ2-1; D could derive from TRBD1 or TRBD2 (5 bases each). The V end was cut by 5 bases, the J end by 14 bases, with 16 bases between. Per germline, CDR1 SEHNR and CDR2 FQNEAQ (reference sequence). There are 12 residues in the CDR3. The CDR3 DNA follows: TGTGCCAGCAGCCCAACCGGGACGCAGGAGTTCTTC. Amino acid sequence: CASSPTGTQEFF.

The chain recombines TRBV10-2 with TRBJ2-1; 7 nucleotides match TRBD2. Germline V gives CDR1 WSHSY, CDR2 SAAADI. J gave up 5 bases and V 2 bases, and 6 bases lay outside the gene matches. The CDR3 runs to 15 residues. As DNA, the CDR3 is TGCGCCAGCAGTGAGGCGGGGAGGGACCACAATGAGCAGTTCTTC. This codes for CASSEAGRDHNEQFF.

This clone appeared once. This CDR3 is also generated by other DNA sequences in the sample. The chain links TRBV5-4 to TRBJ1-1; 10 nucleotides align to TRBD1. Germline lookup yields CDR1 SGHNT and CDR2 YYREEE (reference sequence). This CDR3 is 14 amino acids long. Trimming removed 1 base from V and 5 bases from J; junction bases left unmatched: 2. CDR3 in DNA: TGTGCCAGCAGCTTGAGGACAGGGGGAACTGAAGCTTTCTTT. This encodes CASSLRTGGTEAFF.

V usage is TRBV11-2 and J usage is TRBJ2-7; D assignment may be TRBD1 or TRBD2 (6 bases each). The V end was cut by 0 bases, the J end by 4 bases, with 13 bases between. CDR1 and CDR2 from the germline V gene are SGHAT and FQNNGV. The CDR3 is 15 amino acids. CDR3 nucleotide sequence: TGTGCCAGCAGCTTAGATAAAGGGGGGCGGTACGAGCAGTACTTC. Amino acids: CASSLDKGGRYEQYF. Full variable domain (missing parts from reference TRBV11-2 and TRBJ2-7): EAGVAQSPRYKIIEKRQSVAFWCNPISGHATLYWYQQILGQGPKLLIQFQNNGVVDDSQLPKDRFSAERLKGVDSTLKIQPAKLEDSAVYLCASSLDKGGRYEQYFGPGTRLTVT.

The table lists this clone with a count of one. The chain carries TRBV7-8 and TRBJ2-7; the match to TRBD1 covers 7 bases. There are 16 residues in the CDR3. The trim removed 0 bases at V and 1 base at J, leaving 6 bases unmatched. The germline V gene encodes CDR1 SGHVS and CDR2 FQNEAQ. For the CDR3, the DNA is TGTGCCAGCAGCTTAGCCTTAGACAGGGATTCCTACGAGCAGTACTTC. Its protein product is CASSLALDRDSYEQYF.

The V and J genes are TRBV6-6 and TRBJ2-7; D tentatively reads TRBD1 or TRBD2 (5 bases each). This CDR3 contains 15 residues. V lost 0 bases, J lost 3 bases, and 12 bases lay in between. Germline lookup yields CDR1 MNHNY and CDR2 SVGAGI (reference sequence). The CDR3 sequence is CASSYSSGAGYEQYF. The CDR3 coding sequence is TGTGCCAGCAGTTACTCGAGTGGGGCGGGCTACGAGCAGTACTTC.